This T cell receptor (beta chain) is from a study of human T cells and chemical hapten exposure. Germline values: CDR1 SNHLY, CDR2 FYNNEI. V was shortened by 6 bases and J by 8 bases, with 20 bases between the two germline ends. This CDR3 spans 15 amino acids. Each CDR3 protein gets one entry after TCRdb re-called the RACE reads with MiXCR. This sample has a few hundred thousand distinct CDR3 sequences, with approximately 7.5% found just once. Time point specified: pre-sensitization, week 0. Treatment specified: therapeutic diphenylcyclopropenone sensitization with weekly scalp DPC. Source: whole blood, taken in connection with sensitization to the hapten diphenylcyclopropenone (DPC). This sequence joins TRBV2 and TRBJ2-1; D possibly corresponds to TRBD1 (6 bases). The TCR sequence derives from a young man with alopecia areata. Some clones in this sample may be carry-over from other donors' samples. The CDR3 sequence is CASRPTGIVIDEQFF. In DNA form, the CDR3 reads TGTGCCAGCAGGCCTACAGGGATAGTAATTGATGAGCAGTTCTTC.